This T cell receptor (beta chain) was recorded in a study of control samples from healthy donors and cancer patients. V gave up 0 bases and J gave up 3 bases, with 9 bases separating them. Germline V gene sequence: CDR1 SGHRS, CDR2 YFSETQ. The CDR3 is made up of 15 amino acids. Measured with immunoSEQ multiplex PCR; TCRdb has only the in-frame clones, and not every one. Of approximately 70,000 clones listed, over 75% were seen once; the top ten hold under 30%. This TCR came from a man between 45 and 60 years old in good health. Specimen: blood. The chain carries TRBV5-1 and TRBJ2-2; D possibly uses TRBD1 or TRBD2 (6 bases each). The CDR3: CASSLAGGDTGELFF. The CDR3 coding sequence is TGCGCCAGCAGCTTGGCCGGGGGCGACACCGGGGAGCTGTTTTTT.